The 8 T cell receptor beta chains below come from one sample, sequenced in a study of Graves' ophthalmopathy and Graves' hyperthyroidism. For repertoire sequencing, the TCR beta CDR3 regions were amplified from RNA transcripts. RT-PCR with HTBI primers came first, then second-round multiplex PCR. A single record per CDR3 protein comes from TCRdb applying MiXCR to the multiplex PCR reads. The sample includes approximately 640,000 distinct CDR3 sequences, about 38% seen only once; the top ten take over 2.5%. The sequenced material came from peripheral blood. These receptors all stem from an adult man with Graves' ophthalmopathy.

V usage is TRBV10-3 and J usage is TRBJ1-5; a weak D match, TRBD1 (5 bases). The V and J ends lost 4 bases and 5 bases respectively, with 18 bases between them. The CDR3 is made up of 16 amino acids. Germline V gene lookup returns CDR1 ENHRY and CDR2 SYGVKD. Here the CDR3 DNA reads TGTGCCATCAGTGCTAGAGACAGTAGCTACTATCAGCCCCAGCATTTT. Translation gives CAISARDSSYYQPQHF.

DNA of the CDR3: TGTGCCAGCAGCGAAAGGGTGGAGGGAAACACCATATATTTT. It yields the protein CASSERVEGNTIYF. This chain joins TRBV6-5 and TRBJ1-3; D gene uncertain. The CDR3 is 14 amino acids. The V gene lost 6 bases and the J gene lost 4 bases, with 13 bases spanning the gap. The V gene's germline CDR1 is MNHEY and CDR2 SVGAGI.

This clonotype occurred many times. The rearrangement links TRBV2 to TRBJ1-2, with TRBD1 matching 7 bases. The V segment lost 9 bases and the J segment 1 base; nucleotides outside the gene matches: 8. The CDR3 consists of 14 residues. Germline-derived CDR1 and CDR2 are SNHLY and FYNNEI. CDR3 sequence: CASTRDSFNYGYTF. CDR3 coding DNA: TGTGCCAGTACCCGGGACAGCTTTAACTATGGCTACACCTTC.

The CDR3, as DNA: TGTGCCAGCAGCTCGGCAGGACAGAAGAACACTGAAGCTTTCTTT. It codes for CASSSAGQKNTEAFF. The rearrangement uses TRBV7-9 and TRBJ1-1; possibly TRBD1 for D (6 bases). This CDR3 spans 15 amino acids. In germline, CDR1 is SEHNR, CDR2 FQNEAQ (reference sequence). Trimming cost V 4 bases and J 1 base, with 13 bases left between them.

This clonotype was counted many times. The chain has TRBV6-4 and TRBJ2-7; maybe TRBD1 (5 bases). V was clipped by 5 bases and J by 0 bases, with 11 bases between them. The CDR3 contains 14 residues. Germline CDR1 MRHNA, CDR2 SNTAGT. CDR3 in amino acids: CASSWGSSSYEQYF. The CDR3 nucleotides read TGTGCCAGCAGTTGGGGCTCCAGCTCCTACGAGCAGTACTTC.

Regarding this clonotype: A much larger clone sits a single nucleotide away, making a read error possible. The V and J genes are TRBV2 and TRBJ2-7, with 9 bases fitting TRBD1. Germline V gives CDR1 SNHLY, CDR2 FYNNEI. The CDR3 has 13 amino acids. The DNA for the CDR3 is TGTGCCAGCGGTGACAGGGGGGGATACAAGCAGTACTTC. Amino acids: CASGDRGGYKQYF.

The chain employs TRBV4-2 and TRBJ1-1; D not resolved. V was clipped by 0 bases and J by 4 bases, with 12 bases between them. Germline lookup yields CDR1 LGHNA and CDR2 YNFKEQ. The CDR3 consists of 15 residues. CDR3 coding DNA: TGTGCCAGCAGCCAAGATCCATTTTCGGTCACTGAAGCTTTCTTT. It encodes CASSQDPFSVTEAFF.

This clonotype appeared once. The chain employs TRBV24-1 and TRBJ1-2; D might be TRBD1 (6 bases). Trimming cost V 12 bases and J 8 bases, with 21 bases left between them. The CDR3 contains 13 residues. Germline V gives CDR1 KGHDR, CDR2 SFDVKD. The CDR3 bases are TGTGCCTGGATGGACAGTTTGGAGTTAGGCTACACCTTC. Translating it yields CAWMDSLELGYTF.